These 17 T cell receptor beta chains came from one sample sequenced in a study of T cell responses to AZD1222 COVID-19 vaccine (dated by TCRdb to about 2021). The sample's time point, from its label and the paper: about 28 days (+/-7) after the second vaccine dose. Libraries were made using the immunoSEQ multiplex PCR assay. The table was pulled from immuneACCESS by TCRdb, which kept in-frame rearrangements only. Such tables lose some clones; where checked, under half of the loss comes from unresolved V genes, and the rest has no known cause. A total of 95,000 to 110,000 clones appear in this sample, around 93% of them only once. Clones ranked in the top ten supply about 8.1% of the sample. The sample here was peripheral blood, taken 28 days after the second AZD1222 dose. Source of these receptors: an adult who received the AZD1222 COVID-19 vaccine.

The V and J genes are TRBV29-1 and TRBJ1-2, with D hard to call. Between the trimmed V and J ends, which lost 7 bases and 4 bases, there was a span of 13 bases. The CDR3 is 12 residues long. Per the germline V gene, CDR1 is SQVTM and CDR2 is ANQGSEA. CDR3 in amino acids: CSDYSTIYGYTF. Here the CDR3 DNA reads TGCAGCGATTACAGTACTATCTATGGCTACACCTTC. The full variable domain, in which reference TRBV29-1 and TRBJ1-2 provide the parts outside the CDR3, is SAVISQKPSRDICQRGTSLTIQCQVDSQVTMMFWYRQQPGQSLTLIATANQGSEATYESGFVIDKFPISRPNLTFSTLTVSNMSPEDSSIYLCSDYSTIYGYTFGSGTRLTVV.

CDR3 DNA: TGTGCCAGCAGCTTTGCAGGGGCCTATGGCTACACCTTC. It yields the protein CASSFAGAYGYTF. The genes are TRBV7-9 and TRBJ1-2, with a tentative D call TRBD1 (6 bases). CDR3 length: 13 residues. Trimming removed 3 bases from V and 4 bases from J, with 9 bases in between. Germline V lookup: CDR1 SEHNR, CDR2 FQNEAQ (reference sequence).

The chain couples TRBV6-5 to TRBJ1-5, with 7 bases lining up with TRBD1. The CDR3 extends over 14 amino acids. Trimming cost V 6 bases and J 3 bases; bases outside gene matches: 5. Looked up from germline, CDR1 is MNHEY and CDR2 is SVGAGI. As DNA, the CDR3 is TGTGCCAGCAGGAGGGACAGAAACAATCAGCCCCAGCATTTT. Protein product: CASRRDRNNQPQHF.

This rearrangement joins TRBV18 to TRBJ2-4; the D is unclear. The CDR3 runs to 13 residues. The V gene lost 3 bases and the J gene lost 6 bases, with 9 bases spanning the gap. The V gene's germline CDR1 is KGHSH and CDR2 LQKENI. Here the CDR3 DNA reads TGTGCCAGCTCACCCCAGGACGCAAACATTCAGTACTTC. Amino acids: CASSPQDANIQYF.

CDR3 protein: CASNTGLAAYEQYF. DNA of the CDR3: TGTGCCAGCAATACGGGACTAGCGGCCTACGAGCAGTACTTC. The genes are TRBV2 and TRBJ2-7; 11 bases align to TRBD2. V lost 7 bases to trimming and J lost 2 bases; unmatched junction nucleotides: 4. CDR3 size: 14 residues. CDR1 is SNHLY and CDR2 is FYNNEI in the germline V gene.

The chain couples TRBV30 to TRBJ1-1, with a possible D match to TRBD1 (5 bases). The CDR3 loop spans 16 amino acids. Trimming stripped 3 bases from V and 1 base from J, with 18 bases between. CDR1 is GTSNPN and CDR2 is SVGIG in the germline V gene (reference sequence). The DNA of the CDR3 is TGTGCCTGGAGCCACCTCGGAGGGACGAAGAACACTGAAGCTTTCTTT. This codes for CAWSHLGGTKNTEAFF. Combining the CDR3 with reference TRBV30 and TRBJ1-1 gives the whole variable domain SQTIHQWPATLVQPVGSPLSLECTVEGTSNPNLYWYRQAAGRGLQLLFYSVGIGQISSEVPQNLSASRPQDRQFILSSKKLLLSDSGFYLCAWSHLGGTKNTEAFFGQGTRLTVV.

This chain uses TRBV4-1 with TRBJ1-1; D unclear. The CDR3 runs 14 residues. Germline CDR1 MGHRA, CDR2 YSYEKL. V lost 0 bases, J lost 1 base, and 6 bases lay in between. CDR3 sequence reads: CASSQDRANTEAFF. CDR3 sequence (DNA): TGCGCCAGCAGCCAAGATAGGGCGAACACTGAAGCTTTCTTT.

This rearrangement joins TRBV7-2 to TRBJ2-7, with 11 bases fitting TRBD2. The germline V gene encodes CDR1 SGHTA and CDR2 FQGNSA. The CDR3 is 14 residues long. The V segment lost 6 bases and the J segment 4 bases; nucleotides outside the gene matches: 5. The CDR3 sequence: CASSKLAGVYEQYF. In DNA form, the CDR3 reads TGTGCCAGCAGTAAACTAGCGGGAGTTTACGAGCAGTACTTC.

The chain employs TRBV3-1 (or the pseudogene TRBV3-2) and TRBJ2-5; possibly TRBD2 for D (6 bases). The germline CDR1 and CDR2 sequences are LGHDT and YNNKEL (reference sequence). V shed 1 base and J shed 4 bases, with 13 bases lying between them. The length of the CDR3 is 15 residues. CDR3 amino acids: CASSQGVGRAETQYF. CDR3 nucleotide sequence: TGTGCCAGCAGCCAAGGGGTCGGGAGAGCAGAGACCCAGTACTTC.

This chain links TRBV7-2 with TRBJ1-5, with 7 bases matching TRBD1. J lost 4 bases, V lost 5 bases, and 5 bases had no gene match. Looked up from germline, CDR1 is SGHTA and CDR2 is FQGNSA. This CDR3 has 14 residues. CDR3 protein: CASSKTGENQPQHF. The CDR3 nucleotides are TGTGCCAGCAGCAAAACAGGGGAAAATCAGCCCCAGCATTTT.

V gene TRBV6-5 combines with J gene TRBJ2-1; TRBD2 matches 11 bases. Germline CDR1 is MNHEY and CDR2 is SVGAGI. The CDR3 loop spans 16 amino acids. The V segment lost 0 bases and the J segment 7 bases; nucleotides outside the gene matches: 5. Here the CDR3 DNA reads TGTGCCAGCAGTTACTCTAGCGGGGGGGCTTGGAATGAGCAGTTCTTC. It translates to CASSYSSGGAWNEQFF.

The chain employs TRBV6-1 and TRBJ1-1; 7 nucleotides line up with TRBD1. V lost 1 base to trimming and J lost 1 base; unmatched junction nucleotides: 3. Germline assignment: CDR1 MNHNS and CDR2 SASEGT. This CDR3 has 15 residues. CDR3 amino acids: CASSEVWTGNTEAFF. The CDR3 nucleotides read TGTGCCAGCAGTGAAGTTTGGACAGGGAACACTGAAGCTTTCTTT.

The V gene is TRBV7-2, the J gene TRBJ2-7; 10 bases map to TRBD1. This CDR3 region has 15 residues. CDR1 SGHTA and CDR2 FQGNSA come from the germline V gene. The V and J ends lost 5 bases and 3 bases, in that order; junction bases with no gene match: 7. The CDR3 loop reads CASSPQTGGGYEQYF. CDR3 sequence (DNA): TGTGCCAGCAGCCCACAGACAGGGGGCGGCTACGAGCAGTACTTC.

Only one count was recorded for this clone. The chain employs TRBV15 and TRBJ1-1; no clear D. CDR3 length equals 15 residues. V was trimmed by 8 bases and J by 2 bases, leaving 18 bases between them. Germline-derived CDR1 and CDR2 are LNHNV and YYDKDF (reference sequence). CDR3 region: CATSQEWAQNTEAFF. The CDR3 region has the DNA TGTGCCACCTCCCAAGAATGGGCCCAAAACACTGAAGCTTTCTTT.

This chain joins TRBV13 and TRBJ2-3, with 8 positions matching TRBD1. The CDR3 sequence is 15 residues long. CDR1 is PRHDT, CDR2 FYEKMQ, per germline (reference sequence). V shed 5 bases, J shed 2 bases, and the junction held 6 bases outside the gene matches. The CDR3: CASSPRTGTTDTQYF. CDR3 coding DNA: TGTGCCAGCAGCCCGCGGACAGGGACCACAGATACGCAGTATTTT.

The CDR3 protein is CASSSSLTGGYTF. DNA of the CDR3: TGTGCCAGTAGTTCCAGTCTTACGGGTGGCTACACCTTC. This chain joins TRBV19 and TRBJ1-2; D unclear. Germline CDR1 is LNHDA and CDR2 is SQIVND (reference sequence). This CDR3 has 13 amino acids. The V end was cut by 5 bases, the J end by 7 bases, with 14 bases between.

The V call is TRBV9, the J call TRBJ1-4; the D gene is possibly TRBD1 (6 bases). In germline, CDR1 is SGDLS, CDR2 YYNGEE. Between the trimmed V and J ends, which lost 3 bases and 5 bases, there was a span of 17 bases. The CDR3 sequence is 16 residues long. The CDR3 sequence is CASSDGPGTQNEKLFF. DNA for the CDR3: TGTGCCAGCAGCGATGGCCCCGGGACACAGAATGAAAAACTGTTTTTT.